Presented here are 8 T cell receptor beta chains from one specimen sequenced in a study of cytomegalovirus exposure and HLA in healthy donors. The repertoire was sequenced with immunoSEQ multiplex PCR; TCRdb's copy has only in-frame clones and lacks some. Seen here are some 310,000 clones, 70% to 90% observed once, and the top ten hold 0.9% to 1%. Sequencing was done on a sample of PBMCs. The receptors stem from a man younger than 45 in good health and CMV-seronegative.

The chain employs TRBV4-1 and TRBJ1-2, with TRBD1 matching over 11 bases. The V gene's germline CDR1 is MGHRA and CDR2 YSYEKL. The CDR3 is 16 amino acids. J was trimmed by 2 bases and V by 3 bases; bases with no gene match: 5. CDR3 region: CASSQARTGGNYGYTF. CDR3 nucleotide sequence: TGCGCCAGCAGCCAGGCAAGGACAGGGGGCAACTATGGCTACACCTTC.

The CDR3 protein is CASSQAGNSPLHF. The CDR3 DNA sequence: TGCGCCAGCAGCCAAGCGGGGAATTCACCCCTCCACTTT. The chain combines TRBV4-1 with TRBJ1-6; D unresolved. Germline values: CDR1 MGHRA, CDR2 YSYEKL. V lost 1 base and J 7 bases, leaving 5 bases between the germline ends. The CDR3 contains 13 residues.

The chain carries TRBV19 and TRBJ2-7, with 9 nucleotides matching TRBD1. Germline V gene sequence: CDR1 LNHDA, CDR2 SQIVND (reference sequence). The J segment lost 5 bases and the V segment lost 5 bases, leaving 7 bases of the junction unmatched. CDR3 length: 14 amino acids. CDR3 amino acids: CASSPGTGIHEQYF. In DNA form, the CDR3 reads TGTGCCAGTAGTCCTGGGACAGGGATCCACGAGCAGTACTTC.

V is TRBV6-1 and J is TRBJ1-2; 8 bases are shared with TRBD1. V shed 7 bases and J 2 bases; nucleotides not matched to a gene: 9. The germline V gene encodes CDR1 MNHNS and CDR2 SASEGT. This CDR3 region has 15 residues. The CDR3 loop reads CASTYPGGGNYGYTF. CDR3 nucleotide sequence: TGTGCCAGCACCTACCCAGGGGGCGGAAACTATGGCTACACCTTC.

The chain recombines TRBV14 with TRBJ2-5; TRBD2 aligns across 8 bases. The germline CDR1 and CDR2 sequences are SGHDN and FVKESK. V shed 0 bases, J shed 5 bases, and the junction held 17 bases outside the gene matches. CDR3 size: 19 residues. CDR3 nucleotides: TGTGCCAGCAGCCAAGATTTTAGAAGCGGGGGCCCGATTAAGGAGACCCAGTACTTC. Translation gives CASSQDFRSGGPIKETQYF. Looking up the rest from reference TRBV14 and TRBJ2-5 gives the full variable domain: EAGVTQFPSHSVIEKGQTVTLRCDPISGHDNLYWYRRVMGKEIKFLLHFVKESKQDESGMPNNRFLAERTGGTYSTLKVQPAELEDSGVYFCASSQDFRSGGPIKETQYFGPGTRLLVL.

This clone turned up a few times. This sequence joins TRBV7-9 and TRBJ1-2; D possibly corresponds to TRBD1 (6 bases). The germline gives CDR1 SEHNR, CDR2 FQNEAQ (reference sequence). CDR3 length: 14 residues. Trimming shortened V by 5 bases and J by 6 bases, and 16 bases separated the two germline ends. The CDR3 reads CASSHQQGIHGYTF. CDR3 in DNA: TGTGCCAGCAGCCATCAACAGGGAATTCATGGCTACACCTTC.

Note on this clone: This may stem from a read error, because a much larger clone lies one nucleotide away. Other DNA sequences in the same sample also yield this CDR3. The chain links TRBV5-6 to TRBJ2-7, with 8 bases lining up with TRBD1. The germline gives CDR1 SGHDT, CDR2 YYEEEE. The CDR3 sequence is 12 residues long. V shed 3 bases and J 4 bases; nucleotides not matched to a gene: 0. CDR3 amino acids: CASSWTGYEQYF. The CDR3 bases are TGTGCCAGCAGCTGGACAGGGTACGAGCAGTACTTC.

This chain connects TRBV7-2 to TRBJ2-1, with D possibly TRBD2 on 7 matching bases. V dropped 0 bases and J dropped 2 bases, with 11 bases sitting between them. In germline, CDR1 is SGHTA, CDR2 FQGNSA. The CDR3 extends over 16 amino acids. The CDR3, as DNA: TGTGCCAGCAGCTTAGCCGGGGGGCTACCCTACAATGAGCAGTTCTTC. Its protein product is CASSLAGGLPYNEQFF.